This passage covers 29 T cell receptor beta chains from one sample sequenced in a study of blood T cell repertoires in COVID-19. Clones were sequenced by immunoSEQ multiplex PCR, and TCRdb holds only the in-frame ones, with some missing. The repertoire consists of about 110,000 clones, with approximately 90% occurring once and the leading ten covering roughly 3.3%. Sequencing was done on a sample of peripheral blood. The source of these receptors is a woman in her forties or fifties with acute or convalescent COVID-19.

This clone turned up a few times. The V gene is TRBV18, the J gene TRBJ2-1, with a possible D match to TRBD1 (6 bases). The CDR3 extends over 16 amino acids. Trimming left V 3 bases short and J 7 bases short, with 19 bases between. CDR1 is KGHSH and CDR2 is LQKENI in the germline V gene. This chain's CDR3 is CASSPPLRAGTNEQFF. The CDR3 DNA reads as TGTGCCAGCTCACCCCCCCTGAGGGCAGGGACAAATGAGCAGTTCTTC.

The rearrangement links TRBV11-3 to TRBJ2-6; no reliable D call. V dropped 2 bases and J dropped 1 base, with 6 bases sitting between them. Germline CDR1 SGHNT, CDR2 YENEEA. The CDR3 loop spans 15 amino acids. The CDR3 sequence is CASSLLLSGANVLTF. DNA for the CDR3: TGTGCCAGCAGCTTACTTCTTTCTGGGGCCAACGTCCTGACTTTC.

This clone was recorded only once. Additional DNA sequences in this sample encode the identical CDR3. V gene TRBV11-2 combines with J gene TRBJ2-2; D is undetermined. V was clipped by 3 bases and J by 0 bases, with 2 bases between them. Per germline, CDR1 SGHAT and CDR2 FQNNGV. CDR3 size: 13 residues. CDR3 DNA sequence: TGTGCCAGCAGCTTCTCGAACACCGGGGAGCTGTTTTTT. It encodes CASSFSNTGELFF.

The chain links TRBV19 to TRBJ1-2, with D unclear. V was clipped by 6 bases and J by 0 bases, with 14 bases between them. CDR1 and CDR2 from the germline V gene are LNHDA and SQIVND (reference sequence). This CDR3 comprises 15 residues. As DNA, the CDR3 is TGTGCCAGTAGCAAAGACTTCCTGGCTAACTATGGCTACACCTTC. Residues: CASSKDFLANYGYTF.

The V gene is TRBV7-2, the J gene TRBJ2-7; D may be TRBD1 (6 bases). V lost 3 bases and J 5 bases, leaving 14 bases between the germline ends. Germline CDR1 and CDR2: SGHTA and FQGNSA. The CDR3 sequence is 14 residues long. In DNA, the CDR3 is TGTGCCAGCAGCTTTCGGCAGGACAGTCACGAGCAGTACTTC. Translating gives CASSFRQDSHEQYF.

The CDR3 reads CAISLQGGSNEQYF. Written as DNA, the CDR3 is TGTGCCATCAGCCTACAGGGGGGGTCCAACGAGCAGTACTTC. The chain joins TRBV10-3 to TRBJ2-7, with D possibly TRBD1 on 8 matching bases. The V gene's germline CDR1 is ENHRY and CDR2 SYGVKD. This CDR3 comprises 14 residues. V shed 6 bases and J shed 5 bases, with 17 bases lying between them.

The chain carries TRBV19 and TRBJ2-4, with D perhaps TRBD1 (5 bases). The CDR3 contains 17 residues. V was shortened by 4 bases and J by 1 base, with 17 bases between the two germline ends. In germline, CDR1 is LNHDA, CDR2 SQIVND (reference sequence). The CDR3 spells CASSKAPGPGAKNIQYF. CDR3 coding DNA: TGTGCCAGTAGTAAGGCACCGGGCCCAGGGGCCAAAAACATTCAGTACTTC. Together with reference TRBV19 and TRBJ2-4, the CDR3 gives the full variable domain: DGGITQSPKYLFRKEGQNVTLSCEQNLNHDAMYWYRQDPGQGLRLIYYSQIVNDFQKGDIAEGYSVSREKKESFPLTVTSAQKNPTAFYLCASSKAPGPGAKNIQYFGAGTRLSVL.

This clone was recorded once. CDR3 amino acids: CASSIVGIYNEQFF. The CDR3 coding sequence is TGTGCCAGTAGTATAGTGGGCATCTACAATGAGCAGTTCTTC. The chain employs TRBV19 and TRBJ2-1; the D is unclear. V was trimmed by 1 base and J by 3 bases, leaving 7 bases between them. The CDR3 covers 14 residues. Germline V gene lookup returns CDR1 LNHDA and CDR2 SQIVND (reference sequence).

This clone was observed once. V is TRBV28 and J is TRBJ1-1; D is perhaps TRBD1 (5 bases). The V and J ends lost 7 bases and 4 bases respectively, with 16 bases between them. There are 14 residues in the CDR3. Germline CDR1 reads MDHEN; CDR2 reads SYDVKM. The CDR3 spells CASTRGGGGTEAFF. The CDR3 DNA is TGTGCCAGCACCCGCGGCGGGGGGGGCACTGAAGCTTTCTTT.

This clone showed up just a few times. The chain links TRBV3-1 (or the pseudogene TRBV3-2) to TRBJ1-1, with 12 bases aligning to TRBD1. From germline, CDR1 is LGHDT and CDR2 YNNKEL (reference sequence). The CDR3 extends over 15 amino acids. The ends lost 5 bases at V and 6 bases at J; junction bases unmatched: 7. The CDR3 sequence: CASSAGTGGRAEAFF. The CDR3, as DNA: TGTGCCAGCAGCGCTGGGACAGGGGGCAGGGCTGAAGCTTTCTTT.

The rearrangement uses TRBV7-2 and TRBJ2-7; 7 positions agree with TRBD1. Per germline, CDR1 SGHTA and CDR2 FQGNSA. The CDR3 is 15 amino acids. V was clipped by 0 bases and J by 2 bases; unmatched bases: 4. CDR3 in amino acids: CASSLAPQGAYEQYF. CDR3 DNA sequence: TGTGCCAGCAGCTTAGCGCCTCAGGGGGCCTACGAGCAGTACTTC.

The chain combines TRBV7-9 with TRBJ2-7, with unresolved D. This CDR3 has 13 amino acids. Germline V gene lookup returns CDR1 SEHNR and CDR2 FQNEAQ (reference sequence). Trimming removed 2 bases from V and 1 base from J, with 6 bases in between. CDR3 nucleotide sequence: TGTGCCAGCAGCTTAAGTCAGTCCTACGAGCAGTACTTC. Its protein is CASSLSQSYEQYF.

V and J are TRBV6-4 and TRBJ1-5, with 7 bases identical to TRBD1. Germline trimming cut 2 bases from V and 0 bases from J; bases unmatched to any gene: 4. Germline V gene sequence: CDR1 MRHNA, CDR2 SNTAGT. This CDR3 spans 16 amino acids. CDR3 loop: CASSDRQGHSNQPQHF. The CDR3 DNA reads TGTGCCAGCAGTGACAGACAGGGACATAGCAATCAGCCCCAGCATTTT.

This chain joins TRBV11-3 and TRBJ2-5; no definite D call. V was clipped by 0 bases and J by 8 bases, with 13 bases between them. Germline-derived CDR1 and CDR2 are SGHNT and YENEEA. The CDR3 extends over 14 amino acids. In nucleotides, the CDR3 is TGTGCCAGCAGCTTAGACCCCCGGTCCGATACCCAGTACTTC. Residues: CASSLDPRSDTQYF.

The CDR3 spells CASSPPRPTGAEQYF. CDR3 nucleotides: TGTGCCAGCAGCCCTCCCCGACCGACAGGGGCCGAGCAGTACTTC. V gene TRBV7-6 combines with J gene TRBJ2-7, with 8 positions matching TRBD1. The CDR3 spans 15 residues. Trimming removed 5 bases from V and 6 bases from J; junction bases left unmatched: 12. The germline V gene has CDR1 SGHVS and CDR2 FNYEAQ.

The CDR3, as DNA: TGTGCCAGCAGCCTTAGGGAGCAGCAGTACTTC. Translating it yields CASSLREQQYF. The rearrangement uses TRBV7-2 and TRBJ2-7; D perhaps matches TRBD2 (5 bases). The CDR3 spans 11 residues. V gave up 5 bases and J gave up 8 bases, with 10 bases separating them. Germline lookup yields CDR1 SGHTA and CDR2 FQGNSA.

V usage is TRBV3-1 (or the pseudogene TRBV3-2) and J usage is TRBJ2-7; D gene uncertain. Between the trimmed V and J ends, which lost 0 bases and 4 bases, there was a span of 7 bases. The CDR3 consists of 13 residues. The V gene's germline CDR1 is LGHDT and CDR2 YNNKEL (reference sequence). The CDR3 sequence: CASSQDSRYEQYF. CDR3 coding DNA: TGTGCCAGCAGCCAAGACTCGAGGTACGAGCAGTACTTC.

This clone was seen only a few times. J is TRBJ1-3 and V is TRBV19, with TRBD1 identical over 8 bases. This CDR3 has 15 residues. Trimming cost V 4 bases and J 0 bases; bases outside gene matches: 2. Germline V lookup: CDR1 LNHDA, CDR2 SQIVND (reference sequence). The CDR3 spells CASSTTGGSGNTIYF. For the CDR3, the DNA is TGTGCCAGTAGTACAACAGGGGGCTCTGGAAACACCATATATTTT.

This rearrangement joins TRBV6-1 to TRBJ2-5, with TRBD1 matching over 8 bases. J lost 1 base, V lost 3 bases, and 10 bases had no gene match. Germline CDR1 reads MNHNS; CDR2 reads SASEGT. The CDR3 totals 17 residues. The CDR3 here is CASSDLRTGSPQETQYF. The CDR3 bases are TGTGCCAGCAGTGATCTCCGGACAGGGAGCCCCCAAGAGACCCAGTACTTC.

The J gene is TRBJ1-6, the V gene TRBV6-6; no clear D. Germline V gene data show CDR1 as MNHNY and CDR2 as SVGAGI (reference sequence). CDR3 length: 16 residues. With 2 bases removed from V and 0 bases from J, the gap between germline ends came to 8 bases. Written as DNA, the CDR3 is TGTGCCAGCAGTTACGTACAGAGCTCCTATAATTCACCCCTCCACTTT. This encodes CASSYVQSSYNSPLHF.

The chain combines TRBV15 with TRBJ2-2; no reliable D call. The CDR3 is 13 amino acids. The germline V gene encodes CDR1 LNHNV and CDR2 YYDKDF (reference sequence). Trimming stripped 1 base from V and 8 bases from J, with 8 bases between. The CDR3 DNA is TGTGCCACCAGCAGAGCTCTTCTGGGGGAGCTGTTTTTT. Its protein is CATSRALLGELFF.

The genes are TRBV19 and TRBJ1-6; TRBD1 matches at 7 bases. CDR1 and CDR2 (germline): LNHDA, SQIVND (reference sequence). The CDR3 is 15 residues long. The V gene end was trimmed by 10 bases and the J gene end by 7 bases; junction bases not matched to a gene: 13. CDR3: CATSGGQTLNSPLHF. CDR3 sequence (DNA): TGTGCCACCTCAGGGGGGCAGACTCTCAATTCACCCCTCCACTTT.

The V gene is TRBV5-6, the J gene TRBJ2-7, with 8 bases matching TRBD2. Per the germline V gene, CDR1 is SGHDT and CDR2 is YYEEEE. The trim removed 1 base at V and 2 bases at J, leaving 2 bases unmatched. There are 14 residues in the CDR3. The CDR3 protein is CASSLTGGTYEQYF. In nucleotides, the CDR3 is TGTGCCAGCAGCTTGACGGGAGGGACCTACGAGCAGTACTTC.

CDR3 protein: CAWSYRGAGIEQYF. The CDR3 DNA is TGTGCCTGGAGTTACCGGGGGGCGGGAATCGAGCAGTACTTC. V and J are TRBV30 and TRBJ2-7; maybe TRBD2 (7 bases). V lost 2 bases to trimming and J lost 6 bases, with 17 bases between them. Germline CDR1 and CDR2: GTSNPN and SVGIG (reference sequence). This CDR3 spans 14 amino acids.

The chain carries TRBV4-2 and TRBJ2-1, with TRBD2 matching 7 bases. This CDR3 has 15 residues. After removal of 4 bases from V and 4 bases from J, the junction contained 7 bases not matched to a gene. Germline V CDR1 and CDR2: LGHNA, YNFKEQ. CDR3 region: CASSLGSSGYNEQFF. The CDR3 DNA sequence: TGTGCCAGCAGCCTAGGGTCTAGCGGATACAATGAGCAGTTCTTC.

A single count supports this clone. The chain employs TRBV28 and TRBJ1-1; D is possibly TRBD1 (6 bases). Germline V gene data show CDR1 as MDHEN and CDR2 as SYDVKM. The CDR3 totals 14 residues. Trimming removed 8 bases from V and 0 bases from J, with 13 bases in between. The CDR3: CASRLQGLNTEAFF. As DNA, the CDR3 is TGTGCCAGCCGCCTACAGGGCCTGAACACTGAAGCTTTCTTT.

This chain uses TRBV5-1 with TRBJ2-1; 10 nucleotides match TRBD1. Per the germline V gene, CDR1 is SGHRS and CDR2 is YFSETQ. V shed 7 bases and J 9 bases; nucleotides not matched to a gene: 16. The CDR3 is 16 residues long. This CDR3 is CASWGLRTGGSGEQFF. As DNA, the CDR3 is TGCGCCAGCTGGGGGCTGCGGACAGGGGGTAGTGGTGAGCAGTTCTTC.

This CDR3 reads CASSQGARYNEQFF. Here the CDR3 DNA reads TGTGCCAGCAGCCAGGGGGCGCGTTACAATGAGCAGTTCTTC. The J gene is TRBJ2-1, the V gene TRBV11-3; 8 bases agree with TRBD1. J was trimmed by 4 bases and V by 5 bases; bases with no gene match: 4. The CDR3 spans 14 residues. Germline V gene lookup returns CDR1 SGHNT and CDR2 YENEEA.

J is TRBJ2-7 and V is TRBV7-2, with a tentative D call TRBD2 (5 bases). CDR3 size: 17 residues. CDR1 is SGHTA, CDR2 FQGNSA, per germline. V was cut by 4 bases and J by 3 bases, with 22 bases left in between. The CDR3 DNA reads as TGTGCCAGCAGCTCCATAAACATAGTGGGAGAAAACTACGAGCAGTACTTC. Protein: CASSSINIVGENYEQYF.